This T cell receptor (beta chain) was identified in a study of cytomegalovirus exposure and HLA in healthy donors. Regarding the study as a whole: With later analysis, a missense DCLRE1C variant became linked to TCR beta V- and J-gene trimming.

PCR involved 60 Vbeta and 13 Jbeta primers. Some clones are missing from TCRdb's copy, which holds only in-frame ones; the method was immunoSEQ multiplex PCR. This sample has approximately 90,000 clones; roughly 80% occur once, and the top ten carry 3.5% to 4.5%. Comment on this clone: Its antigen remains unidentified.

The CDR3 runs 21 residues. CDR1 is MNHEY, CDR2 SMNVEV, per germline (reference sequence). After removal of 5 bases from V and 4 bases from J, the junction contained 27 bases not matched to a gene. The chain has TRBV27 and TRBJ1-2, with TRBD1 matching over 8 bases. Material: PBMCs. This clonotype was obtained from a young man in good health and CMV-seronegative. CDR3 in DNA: TGTGCCAGCAGTCGCACCATAGGACAGGGCCTAAGGAAAGTAGGGACCTATGGCTACACCTTC. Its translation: CASSRTIGQGLRKVGTYGYTF.